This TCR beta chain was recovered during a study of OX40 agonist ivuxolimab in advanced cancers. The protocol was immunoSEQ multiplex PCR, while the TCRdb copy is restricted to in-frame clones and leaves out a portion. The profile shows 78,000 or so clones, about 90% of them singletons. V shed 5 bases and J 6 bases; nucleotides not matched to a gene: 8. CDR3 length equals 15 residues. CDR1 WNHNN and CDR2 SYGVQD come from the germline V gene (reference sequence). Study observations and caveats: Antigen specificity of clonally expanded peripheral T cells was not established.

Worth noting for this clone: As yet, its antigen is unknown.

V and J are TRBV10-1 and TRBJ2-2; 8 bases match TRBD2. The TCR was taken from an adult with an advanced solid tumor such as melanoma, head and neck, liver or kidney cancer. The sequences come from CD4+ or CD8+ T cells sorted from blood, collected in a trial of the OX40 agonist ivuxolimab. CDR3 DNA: TGCGCCAGCAGTTCCGGGACTAGTGGGCCCGGGGAGCTGTTTTTT. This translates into CASSSGTSGPGELFF.